These 9 T cell receptor beta chains came from one sample sequenced in a study of early T cells in non-severe SARS-CoV-2 infection. MiXCR, applied by TCRdb to the 5' RACE reads, yields one record per CDR3 protein. The table records 54,000 or so distinct CDR3 sequences, 10% to 15% of them present only once. What was sequenced was whole blood. The receptor set was obtained from an adult who was a healthcare worker with PCR-confirmed SARS-CoV-2 infection or an uninfected control (not recorded which).

This chain connects TRBV29-1 to TRBJ2-7, with 7 bases aligning to TRBD1. V dropped 7 bases and J dropped 5; count of bases not matched to a gene: 5. Germline-derived CDR1 and CDR2 are SQVTM and ANQGSEA. The CDR3 loop spans 11 amino acids. CDR3 residues: CSARQGNEQYF. CDR3 in DNA: TGCAGCGCTCGACAGGGCAACGAGCAGTACTTC.

The chain uses TRBV7-2 and TRBJ2-7; D gene uncertain. Germline-derived CDR1 and CDR2 are SGHTA and FQGNSA. The CDR3 extends over 12 amino acids. Trimming took 3 bases from V and 4 from J, leaving 7 bases between them. The CDR3 spells CASSLFSYEQYF. DNA for the CDR3: TGTGCCAGCAGCTTGTTCTCTTACGAGCAGTACTTC.

The chain has TRBV29-1 and TRBJ2-5, with D tentatively TRBD1 (6 bases). The CDR3 is 12 residues long. CDR1 is SQVTM and CDR2 is ANQGSEA in the germline V gene. V was cut by 5 bases and J by 9 bases, with 16 bases left in between. CDR3 nucleotide sequence: TGCAGCGTTACCCGGGACCCAGGGGCCCAGTACTTC. It codes for CSVTRDPGAQYF.

This clonotype was counted a few times. The chain recombines TRBV7-9 with TRBJ2-4; D is perhaps TRBD2 (6 bases). V lost 10 bases, J lost 0 bases, and 25 bases lay in between. The germline gives CDR1 SEHNR, CDR2 FQNEAQ (reference sequence). The CDR3 loop spans 18 amino acids. In nucleotides, the CDR3 is TGTGCCACGGCAGGACGCAAAGGGAGGAATCTAGCCAAAAACATTCAGTACTTC. Its protein product is CATAGRKGRNLAKNIQYF.

The genes are TRBV30 and TRBJ2-3; a weak D match, TRBD1 (5 bases). Trimming removed 7 bases from V and 0 bases from J, with 14 bases in between. CDR1 GTSNPN and CDR2 SVGIG come from the germline V gene (reference sequence). The CDR3 extends over 14 amino acids. CDR3 in amino acids: CASTSGASTDTQYF. In DNA form, the CDR3 reads TGTGCCTCCACTTCTGGGGCTAGCACAGATACGCAGTATTTT.

The chain uses TRBV12-3 or TRBV12-4 and TRBJ2-7, with unresolved D. The CDR3 covers 11 residues. Trimming pared 3 bases from V and 3 bases from J, leaving 3 bases between. The CDR3 protein is CASSFRYEQYF. The CDR3 coding sequence is TGTGCCAGCAGTTTCCGCTACGAGCAGTACTTC.

The sample holds a few counts of this clonotype. This chain links TRBV7-8 with TRBJ1-1, with D possibly TRBD1 on 5 matching bases. Germline V CDR1 and CDR2: SGHVS, FQNEAQ. CDR3 length equals 13 residues. Trimming removed 5 bases at V and 3 bases at J, with 10 bases between. Here the CDR3 reads CASSETEDTEAFF. The CDR3 DNA follows: TGTGCCAGCAGCGAGACAGAAGACACTGAAGCTTTCTTT. The full variable domain, its missing parts supplied by reference TRBV7-8 and TRBJ1-1, is GAGVSQSPRYKVAKRGQDVALRCDPISGHVSLFWYQQALGQGPEFLTYFQNEAQLDKSGLPSDRFFAERPEGSVSTLKIQRTQQEDSAVYLCASSETEDTEAFFGQGTRLTVV.

V is TRBV20-1 and J is TRBJ2-7; a possible D gene is TRBD2 (7 bases). Per the germline V gene, CDR1 is DFQATT and CDR2 is SNEGSKA (reference sequence). The ends were cut back, 4 bases at V and 2 bases at J, with 15 bases in the middle. The CDR3 sequence is 14 residues long. The CDR3 bases are TGCAGTGCTATGGGGGGGCTCAGTGCCTACGAGCAGTACTTC. Amino acid sequence: CSAMGGLSAYEQYF.

This clonotype was recorded at least ten times. The V gene is TRBV20-1, the J gene TRBJ2-1; 8 positions match TRBD2. Germline-derived CDR1 and CDR2 are DFQATT and SNEGSKA (reference sequence). The CDR3 runs to 16 residues. J gave up 3 bases and V 3 bases, and 10 bases lay outside the gene matches. CDR3 amino acids: CSAREIAGTIYNEQFF. DNA of the CDR3: TGCAGTGCTAGGGAAATAGCGGGGACAATCTACAATGAGCAGTTCTTC.